These 32 T cell receptor beta chains share one sample of origin, sequenced in a study of blood T cells in healthy people across ages. Through a sample-barcoded 5' primer and a J-beta primer mix, a second PCR was run for 7 to 11 cycles. TCRdb fed the 5' RACE reads into MiXCR, producing one record per CDR3 protein. The sample has about 720,000 distinct CDR3 sequences, roughly 20% seen once. Material for sequencing was blood. The source of these receptors is a man between 65 and 85 years old in good health.

The chain combines TRBV6-6 with TRBJ2-3, with D possibly matching TRBD2 (6 bases). Per germline, CDR1 MNHNY and CDR2 SVGAGI (reference sequence). V shed 5 bases and J shed 0 bases, with 15 bases lying between them. The CDR3 runs to 16 residues. CDR3 amino acids: CASSRGTLTSTDTQYF. In nucleotides, the CDR3 is TGTGCCAGCAGTAGAGGGACTTTAACTAGCACAGATACGCAGTATTTT.

This clonotype turned up a few times. The chain links TRBV12-3 or TRBV12-4 to TRBJ1-1, with TRBD1 matching 10 bases. The V segment lost 0 bases and the J segment 4 bases; nucleotides outside the gene matches: 11. This CDR3 comprises 18 residues. CDR3 in DNA: TGTGCCAGCAGTTTAGCGGAGACAGGGGGCGAAAAGACCACTGAAGCTTTCTTT. It encodes CASSLAETGGEKTTEAFF.

This chain connects TRBV3-1 to TRBJ2-4, with 7 bases lining up with TRBD2. The CDR3 is 15 amino acids. Germline CDR1 and CDR2: LGHDT and YNNKEL (reference sequence). V dropped 6 bases and J dropped 1; count of bases not matched to a gene: 6. CDR3 nucleotide sequence: TGTGCCAGCAGTCCCAGCGGGGTTGCCAAAAACATTCAGTACTTC. This translates into CASSPSGVAKNIQYF.

This clonotype was counted a few times. This chain uses TRBV2 with TRBJ2-3, with 8 bases aligning to TRBD1. The length of the CDR3 is 16 residues. V trimming: 6 bases; J trimming: 6 bases; junction bases outside the gene matches: 14. Germline-derived CDR1 and CDR2 are SNHLY and FYNNEI. The CDR3 reads CASRSPTGVVRDTQYF. The CDR3 DNA reads as TGTGCCAGCAGGTCCCCGACAGGGGTTGTGCGGGATACGCAGTATTTT.

Ten or more counts support this clonotype. The chain uses TRBV12-3 or TRBV12-4 and TRBJ1-2; D remains unclear. The CDR3 length is 12 residues. V dropped 6 bases and J dropped 5 bases, with 10 bases sitting between them. This CDR3 is CASSSTGYGYTF. CDR3 coding DNA: TGTGCCAGCAGCTCGACCGGATATGGCTACACCTTC.

The V gene is TRBV3-1, the J gene TRBJ2-6; D unresolved. CDR3 length: 15 amino acids. V was cut by 1 base and J by 7 bases, with 11 bases left in between. CDR1 and CDR2 (germline): LGHDT, YNNKEL (reference sequence). CDR3 amino acids: CASSQGVVSANVLTF. CDR3 nucleotides: TGTGCCAGCAGCCAAGGGGTAGTCTCCGCCAACGTCCTGACTTTC.

The chain couples TRBV29-1 to TRBJ2-2, with D possibly being TRBD2 (6 bases). Looked up from germline, CDR1 is SQVTM and CDR2 is ANQGSEA. The CDR3 contains 13 residues. V was trimmed by 5 bases and J by 3 bases, leaving 10 bases between them. CDR3 sequence: CSVRREYTGELFF. The CDR3 nucleotides are TGCAGCGTTAGGCGGGAATACACCGGGGAGCTGTTTTTT.

The chain links TRBV7-2 to TRBJ2-1; D might be TRBD1 (7 bases). Near its end, the DNA agrees better with TRBJ2-7, so the J call may be wrong. CDR1 is SGHTA, CDR2 FQGNSA, per germline. CDR3 size: 13 residues. CDR3 in DNA: TGTGCCAGCAGCTGGGAGACAGGGAGGGAGCAGTACTTC. It codes for CASSWETGREQYF.

This clonotype has only a few counts. V usage is TRBV29-1 and J usage is TRBJ2-7, with D tentatively TRBD2 (5 bases). V shed 4 bases and J shed 3 bases, with 13 bases lying between them. Germline-derived CDR1 and CDR2 are SQVTM and ANQGSEA. This CDR3 has 13 amino acids. The DNA for the CDR3 is TGCAGCGTTGTTGTCGGCGGAGGCTACGAGCAGTACTTC. It codes for CSVVVGGGYEQYF.

This clonotype occurred a few times. The chain has TRBV27 and TRBJ1-6; D not certain. Germline assignment: CDR1 MNHEY and CDR2 SMNVEV (reference sequence). This CDR3 is 16 amino acids long. Trimming cost V 3 bases and J 3 bases, with 12 bases left between them. The CDR3 nucleotides are TGTGCCAGCAGTTTCCGGGGTTGGGGCTATAATTCACCCCTCCACTTT. It encodes CASSFRGWGYNSPLHF.

This clonotype was counted a few times. The chain has TRBV20-1 and TRBJ2-4; D is uncertain. CDR3 size: 15 residues. V was shortened by 0 bases and J by 6 bases, with 15 bases between the two germline ends. Per the germline V gene, CDR1 is DFQATT and CDR2 is SNEGSKA (reference sequence). The CDR3 spells CSARDETSALNIQYF. CDR3 bases: TGCAGTGCTAGAGATGAGACCAGTGCGTTAAACATTCAGTACTTC.

This chain joins TRBV6-6 and TRBJ2-2; D gene uncertain. This CDR3 comprises 15 residues. The ends were cut back, 5 bases at V and 0 bases at J, with 10 bases in the middle. The germline CDR1 and CDR2 sequences are MNHNY and SVGAGI (reference sequence). In nucleotides, the CDR3 is TGTGCCAGCAGTCTACGTGAACCGAACACCGGGGAGCTGTTTTTT. Translating it yields CASSLREPNTGELFF.

This clonotype was picked up a small number of times. The chain has TRBV5-5 and TRBJ1-6; 8 nucleotides match TRBD1. V shed 4 bases and J 7 bases; nucleotides not matched to a gene: 7. CDR3 length: 15 amino acids. Germline loops: CDR1 SGHKS, CDR2 YYEKEE (reference sequence). The DNA for the CDR3 is TGTGCCAGCAGCCGGGGACAGGCAATCAATTCACCCCTCCACTTT. It specifies CASSRGQAINSPLHF.

This clonotype was counted between two and nine times. The rearrangement joins TRBV18 to TRBJ1-2; TRBD1 is a possible D gene (5 bases). The ends were cut back, 3 bases at V and 4 bases at J, with 12 bases in the middle. The CDR3 is 14 amino acids. Germline V gene sequence: CDR1 KGHSH, CDR2 LQKENI. The CDR3 region is CASSPDTKLYGYTF. Written as DNA, the CDR3 is TGTGCCAGCTCACCGGACACAAAACTCTATGGCTACACCTTC.

This clonotype has ten or more counts. This chain uses TRBV29-1 with TRBJ2-3; tentatively, D is TRBD1 (6 bases). V lost 3 bases and J lost 2, with 12 bases in between. From germline, CDR1 is SQVTM and CDR2 ANQGSEA. The CDR3 is made up of 14 amino acids. The DNA for the CDR3 is TGCAGCGTTGACCCAGGGGCGTACACAGATACGCAGTATTTT. Its protein product is CSVDPGAYTDTQYF.

A few counts support this clonotype. The V gene is TRBV11-2, the J gene TRBJ2-5; 7 positions match TRBD1. TRBJ2-1 matches the DNA end more closely, so the J call is doubtful. Germline CDR1 and CDR2: SGHAT and FQNNGV. CDR3 size: 15 residues. CDR3 in amino acids: CASSSQGDSYNEQFF. The CDR3 nucleotides read TGTGCCAGCAGCTCCCAAGGGGACAGTTACAATGAGCAGTTCTTC.

V usage is TRBV29-1 and J usage is TRBJ1-2; perhaps TRBD1 as D (5 bases). This CDR3 is built from 13 residues. Germline CDR1 reads SQVTM; CDR2 reads ANQGSEA. V was cut by 0 bases and J by 4 bases, with 9 bases left in between. In DNA, the CDR3 is TGCAGCGTTGAAGAGGCAAGGGGCTATGGCTACACCTTC. As protein: CSVEEARGYGYTF.

This clonotype was seen more than once but under ten times. This chain uses TRBV27 with TRBJ1-4, with a possible D match to TRBD1 (5 bases). This CDR3 has 14 amino acids. Trimming stripped 5 bases from V and 7 bases from J, with 14 bases between. In germline, CDR1 is MNHEY, CDR2 SMNVEV (reference sequence). The CDR3 nucleotides are TGTGCCAGCAGTCCCGGGGGGGTAGGTGAAAAACTGTTTTTT. It yields the protein CASSPGGVGEKLFF.

In this sample, this clonotype turned up a few times. The J gene is TRBJ2-1, the V gene TRBV24-1; no clear D. The ends were cut back, 9 bases at V and 7 bases at J, with 9 bases in the middle. The germline gives CDR1 KGHDR, CDR2 SFDVKD. The CDR3 sequence is 11 residues long. The CDR3 loop reads CATFANNEQFF. CDR3 sequence (DNA): TGTGCCACCTTCGCCAATAATGAGCAGTTCTTC.

This clonotype was recorded a few times. The CDR3 here is CASSQITAFEQYF. As DNA, the CDR3 is TGTGCCAGCAGCCAAATTACAGCGTTCGAGCAGTACTTC. The V gene is TRBV3-1, the J gene TRBJ2-7; no definite D call. Between the trimmed V and J ends, which lost 2 bases and 6 bases, there was a span of 11 bases. CDR3 length: 13 amino acids. Germline V CDR1 and CDR2: LGHDT, YNNKEL (reference sequence).

This rearrangement joins TRBV20-1 to TRBJ2-5; D perhaps matches TRBD1 (5 bases). The V gene's germline CDR1 is DFQATT and CDR2 SNEGSKA (reference sequence). Trimming stripped 7 bases from V and 3 bases from J, with 9 bases between. The CDR3 is 11 residues long. The CDR3 loop reads CSGGLEETQYF. In DNA, the CDR3 is TGCAGTGGGGGCCTCGAAGAGACCCAGTACTTC.

The chain recombines TRBV19 with TRBJ2-1; 9 bases are shared with TRBD1. The DNA matches TRBJ2-7 better at its end, which makes the J call doubtful. Germline CDR1 is LNHDA and CDR2 is SQIVND (reference sequence). The CDR3 totals 14 residues. In DNA form, the CDR3 reads TGTGCCAGCGCCCCGGGACAGGGTTCCTACGAGCAGTACTTC. Amino acid sequence: CASAPGQGSYEQYF.

J is TRBJ2-1 and V is TRBV20-1; 12 nucleotides agree with TRBD1. CDR1 and CDR2 (germline): DFQATT, SNEGSKA (reference sequence). This CDR3 comprises 15 residues. The V segment lost 0 bases and the J segment 7 bases; nucleotides outside the gene matches: 4. For the CDR3, the DNA is TGCAGTGCTAGAGACGGGGACAGGGGGCGAAATGAGCAGTTCTTC. It yields the protein CSARDGDRGRNEQFF.

This clonotype has just one count. The V and J genes are TRBV3-1 and TRBJ2-1; 7 positions match TRBD2. J lost 5 bases, V lost 2 bases, and 3 bases had no gene match. The germline gives CDR1 LGHDT, CDR2 YNNKEL (reference sequence). The CDR3 is 14 amino acids. In nucleotides, the CDR3 is TGTGCCAGCAGCCAACGGACTAGTCACAATGAGCAGTTCTTC. It encodes CASSQRTSHNEQFF.

The chain uses TRBV25-1 and TRBJ1-4; a possible D gene is TRBD1 (6 bases). The length of the CDR3 is 14 residues. V lost 0 bases to trimming and J lost 8 bases, with 10 bases between them. Per germline, CDR1 MGHDK and CDR2 SYGVNS. CDR3 bases: TGTGCCAGCAGTGAATATACAGGGACGGAAAAACTGTTTTTT. It is translated as CASSEYTGTEKLFF.

The gene calls are TRBV25-1 and TRBJ2-7, with D perhaps TRBD1 (5 bases). There are 13 residues in the CDR3. The germline V gene encodes CDR1 MGHDK and CDR2 SYGVNS. V lost 8 bases, J lost 1 base, and 12 bases lay in between. The CDR3 nucleotides read TGTGCCAGCGCATTCACAGGATCCTACGAGCAGTACTTC. Its translation: CASAFTGSYEQYF.

V gene TRBV7-6 combines with J gene TRBJ1-1, with no clear D. CDR1 SGHVS and CDR2 FNYEAQ come from the germline V gene. The CDR3 contains 14 residues. Between the trimmed V and J ends, which lost 3 bases and 5 bases, there was a span of 13 bases. CDR3 loop: CASSLTGVMTEAFF. The CDR3 nucleotides read TGTGCCAGCAGCTTGACGGGAGTTATGACTGAAGCTTTCTTT.

This clonotype appeared a few times. The chain carries TRBV9 and TRBJ1-4, with a possible D match to TRBD1 (5 bases). This CDR3 is built from 15 residues. Germline V lookup: CDR1 SGDLS, CDR2 YYNGEE. Deletions cut 0 bases from V and 8 bases from J, with 14 bases between. The CDR3 sequence: CASSVVRQGEEKLFF. DNA of the CDR3: TGTGCCAGCAGCGTAGTAAGGCAGGGAGAGGAAAAACTGTTTTTT. The whole variable domain, filled in from reference TRBV9 and TRBJ1-4, reads DSGVTQTPKHLITATGQRVTLRCSPRSGDLSVYWYQQSLDQGLQFLIQYYNGEERAKGNILERFSAQQFPDLHSELNLSSLELGDSALYFCASSVVRQGEEKLFFGSGTQLSVL.

The chain employs TRBV12-3 or TRBV12-4 and TRBJ1-6, with 7 positions matching TRBD1. This CDR3 has 14 residues. With 6 bases clipped from V and 9 bases from J, the junction kept 8 bases outside the gene matches. This CDR3 is CASSPGQSRSPLHF. CDR3 sequence (DNA): TGTGCCAGCAGCCCGGGACAGTCGCGTTCACCCCTCCACTTT.

This clonotype was seen more than once but under ten times. The CDR3: CASSHGAGVYNEQFF. The CDR3 DNA reads TGTGCCAGCAGCCATGGAGCGGGAGTCTACAATGAGCAGTTCTTC. The chain is built from TRBV12-3 or TRBV12-4 and TRBJ2-1; TRBD2 matches 8 bases. With V trimmed by 6 bases and J by 3 bases, 7 bases remained unmatched. The CDR3 runs to 15 residues.

The rearrangement uses TRBV7-9 and TRBJ2-1; perhaps D is TRBD1 or TRBD2 (5 bases each). V was trimmed by 4 bases and J by 11 bases, leaving 12 bases between them. Germline CDR1 SEHNR, CDR2 FQNEAQ (reference sequence). This CDR3 is built from 12 residues. The CDR3 loop reads CASSSIGDQQFF. The DNA of the CDR3 is TGTGCCAGCAGCTCCATCGGGGACCAGCAGTTCTTC. The whole variable domain, remainder taken from reference TRBV7-9 and TRBJ2-1, is DTGVSQNPRHKITKRGQNVTFRCDPISEHNRLYWYRQTLGQGPEFLTYFQNEAQLEKSRLLSDRFSAERPKGSFSTLEIQRTEQGDSAMYLCASSSIGDQQFFGPGTRLTVL.

This clonotype was seen many times. The chain employs TRBV9 and TRBJ2-3; unclear D gene. CDR1 SGDLS and CDR2 YYNGEE come from the germline V gene. The CDR3 loop spans 14 amino acids. V was trimmed by 0 bases and J by 2 bases, leaving 7 bases between them. Here the CDR3 DNA reads TGTGCCAGCAGCGTAGGTCAGACCACAGATACGCAGTATTTT. Translation gives CASSVGQTTDTQYF.